This TCR beta chain was sequenced for a study of shared clonotypes between healthy human individuals. General study results and limits: Estimated richness was generally greater in naive than memory subsets.

Notes on this clone: The antigen is not known.

The CDR3 runs to 15 residues. Germline loops: CDR1 WSHSY, CDR2 SAAADI. The V and J ends lost 3 bases and 0 bases respectively, with 8 bases between them. Assay: immunoSEQ multiplex PCR; the TCRdb copy retains only in-frame clones and omits some. The repertoire holds hundreds of thousands of clones, with about 78% as singletons. This clonotype originated in a woman between 25 and 40 years old in good health. The sequencing sample was made of memory CD4+ T cells sorted from blood. Subset here: CD45RA-negative fraction. V gene TRBV10-2 combines with J gene TRBJ1-4; D is unclear. The CDR3 coding sequence is TGCGCCAGCAGTGACAGGAGTGCAACTAATGAAAAACTGTTTTTT. Amino acid sequence: CASSDRSATNEKLFF.